This record covers a single T cell receptor beta chain. The antigen is not known. The data derive from a study of a mutant IDH1 vaccine in newly diagnosed glioma. Here immunoSEQ multiplex PCR was the method, and the copy in TCRdb shows in-frame clones only, minus some. Of almost 95,000 clones listed, about nine tenths are singletons. This CDR3 has 14 residues. Germline CDR1 MNHNS, CDR2 SASEGT. Germline trimming cut 4 bases from V and 5 bases from J; bases unmatched to any gene: 7. Study results and limitations: Across multiple MHC alleles, 93.3% of patients had vaccine-induced responses. Seemingly, top peripheral T cell clonotype changes bore no relation to pseudoprogression.

Stated time point: week 47, end of study. The study gave 300 ug of mutant IDH1 20-mer peptide per vaccine dose, with topical imiquimod. Patients came in for eight vaccinations, in weeks 1, 3, 5, 7, 11, 15, 19 and 23. This TCR came from a woman aged 50 to 60 with glioma. This specimen consisted of PBMCs, obtained from a glioma patient whose treatment included an IDH1 peptide vaccine. The chain recombines TRBV6-1 with TRBJ1-1, with 7 bases fitting TRBD1. The CDR3 DNA is TGTGCCAGCAGTGCCGACAGGGAGTCGACTGAAGCTTTCTTT. This gives the protein CASSADRESTEAFF.